The 24 T cell receptor beta chains presented below share a single source sample, sequenced in a study of identifying expanded T cells in peripheral blood (dated by TCRdb to the late 2010s). The library was produced with the immunoSEQ multiplex PCR assay. Entries here come from immuneACCESS through TCRdb and include only in-frame sequences with V and J called. Some clones fail to appear in such tables; in the studies checked, an unresolved V gene covers under half of the shortfall, and the cause of the remainder is unknown. This sample gives 50,000 to 75,000 clones in total; over 75% of them show up just once. The ten largest clones capture just over 4.5% of the sample. Sequenced material: blood. The receptors were sampled from a person aged 18 to 69 in good health.

In nucleotides, the CDR3 is TGTGCCAGCAGCCCGACCCCGGGGCAGGACGAGCAGTACTTC. Translation gives CASSPTPGQDEQYF. This rearrangement joins TRBV5-5 to TRBJ2-7; D is possibly TRBD1 or TRBD2 (5 bases each). V was clipped by 4 bases and J by 5 bases, with 16 bases between them. CDR3 length: 14 amino acids. Germline V lookup: CDR1 SGHKS, CDR2 YYEKEE (reference sequence).

The chain joins TRBV29-1 to TRBJ2-7; a possible D gene is TRBD2 (7 bases). Germline loops: CDR1 SQVTM, CDR2 ANQGSEA. The ends were cut back, 6 bases at V and 2 bases at J, with 14 bases in the middle. The CDR3 length is 13 residues. The CDR3: CSVQGGGAYEQYF. CDR3 in DNA: TGCAGCGTCCAAGGGGGGGGAGCCTACGAGCAGTACTTC.

The chain carries TRBV7-8 and TRBJ1-4, with D possibly being TRBD1 (5 bases). Germline loops: CDR1 SGHVS, CDR2 FQNEAQ. This CDR3 spans 17 amino acids. V dropped 1 base and J dropped 4 bases, with 16 bases sitting between them. CDR3 DNA: TGTGCCAGCAGCTTAGGGTGGAGGGGAGGCCTTAATGAAAAACTGTTTTTT. This encodes CASSLGWRGGLNEKLFF.

The J gene is TRBJ2-1, the V gene TRBV11-3; D not resolved. Germline V gene data show CDR1 as SGHNT and CDR2 as YENEEA. The CDR3 is 13 residues long. The V end was cut by 5 bases, the J end by 8 bases, with 13 bases between. The CDR3 spells CASSESPGDEQFF. CDR3 nucleotide sequence: TGTGCCAGCAGCGAAAGCCCGGGCGATGAGCAGTTCTTC.

The chain joins TRBV2 to TRBJ2-7, with 7 nucleotides matching TRBD2. The CDR3 is 14 residues long. With V trimmed by 11 bases and J by 0 bases, 10 bases remained unmatched. The germline V gene encodes CDR1 SNHLY and CDR2 FYNNEI. CDR3 sequence: CAERRAGASYEQYF. The CDR3 DNA reads as TGTGCCGAGAGAAGGGCGGGAGCCTCCTACGAGCAGTACTTC.

The rearrangement joins TRBV27 to TRBJ2-5; 8 bases line up with TRBD1. Germline assignment: CDR1 MNHEY and CDR2 SMNVEV (reference sequence). V shed 3 bases and J 4 bases; nucleotides not matched to a gene: 1. CDR3 length: 13 amino acids. For the CDR3, the DNA is TGTGCCAGCAGTTTTGGACAGGGAGAGACCCAGTACTTC. It yields the protein CASSFGQGETQYF.

The count of this clone is one. This chain links TRBV21-1 with TRBJ2-7. TRBV21-1 is marked as a pseudogene. This CDR3 spans 16 amino acids. The CDR3 here is CASSKGRRPLSYEQYF. As DNA, the CDR3 is TGTGCCAGCAGCAAAGGTAGGCGCCCGCTCTCCTACGAGCAGTACTTC.

A single count supports this clone. The chain combines TRBV5-4 with TRBJ2-7; D ambiguous. Germline V gene data show CDR1 as SGHNT and CDR2 as YYREEE (reference sequence). The CDR3 runs 13 residues. Between the trimmed V and J ends, which lost 4 bases and 6 bases, there was a span of 14 bases. The CDR3 protein is CASSARTELEQYF. CDR3 bases: TGTGCCAGCAGCGCCCGGACCGAACTCGAGCAGTACTTC.

This clone was observed a single time. The chain has TRBV9 and TRBJ1-1, with TRBD1 identical over 7 bases. Germline values: CDR1 SGDLS, CDR2 YYNGEE. V lost 4 bases, J lost 0 bases, and 3 bases stayed unmatched. This CDR3 has 14 residues. The CDR3 coding sequence is TGTGCCAGCAGCCGGACAGGACTGAACACTGAAGCTTTCTTT. This codes for CASSRTGLNTEAFF.

A few counts support this clone. The V gene is TRBV4-2, the J gene TRBJ2-3; 11 bases are shared with TRBD2. The germline V gene encodes CDR1 LGHNA and CDR2 YNFKEQ. V trimming: 0 bases; J trimming: 3 bases; junction bases outside the gene matches: 2. The CDR3 is 16 amino acids. The CDR3 reads CASSQELAGGTDTQYF. CDR3 coding DNA: TGTGCCAGCAGCCAAGAATTAGCGGGAGGGACAGATACGCAGTATTTT.

The rearrangement links TRBV9 to TRBJ1-4; tentative D call: TRBD1 (6 bases). The V end was cut by 0 bases, the J end by 5 bases, with 11 bases between. From germline, CDR1 is SGDLS and CDR2 YYNGEE. The CDR3 sequence is 15 residues long. CDR3 sequence reads: CASSVEQGWNEKLFF. The CDR3 DNA follows: TGTGCCAGCAGCGTAGAACAGGGATGGAATGAAAAACTGTTTTTT.

V gene TRBV6-6 combines with J gene TRBJ2-1, with TRBD2 matching over 8 bases. Germline V gene lookup returns CDR1 MNHNY and CDR2 SVGAGI (reference sequence). The V and J ends lost 0 bases and 10 bases, in that order; junction bases with no gene match: 8. This CDR3 is 15 amino acids long. The CDR3 DNA reads TGTGCCAGCAGTTACTCCACGGGGGGGGTATCCGAGCAGTTCTTC. Translated: CASSYSTGGVSEQFF.

This chain links TRBV28 with TRBJ2-4, with 8 bases aligning to TRBD1. Germline-derived CDR1 and CDR2 are MDHEN and SYDVKM. The CDR3 length is 11 residues. V lost 8 bases to trimming and J lost 7 bases; unmatched junction nucleotides: 1. The CDR3 DNA sequence: TGTGCCAGCGGGACAGGCAACATTCAGTACTTC. Residues: CASGTGNIQYF.

The chain links TRBV7-2 to TRBJ2-5; D uncertain. The CDR3 totals 12 residues. Germline V lookup: CDR1 SGHTA, CDR2 FQGNSA. The ends were cut back, 2 bases at V and 7 bases at J, with 8 bases in the middle. CDR3 DNA sequence: TGTGCCAGCAGCTTAAAAACAATGACCCAGTACTTC. Protein product: CASSLKTMTQYF.

This clone was seen a few times. The gene calls are TRBV7-9 and TRBJ1-4; weak D call: TRBD1 (5 bases). V was shortened by 2 bases and J by 6 bases, with 10 bases between the two germline ends. CDR1 is SEHNR and CDR2 is FQNEAQ in the germline V gene (reference sequence). The CDR3 has 14 amino acids. In DNA, the CDR3 is TGTGCCAGCAGCTTATATCAGGGTGATGAAAAACTGTTTTTT. It yields the protein CASSLYQGDEKLFF.

This chain links TRBV10-2 with TRBJ1-1; 7 bases are shared with TRBD1. V trimming: 3 bases; J trimming: 0 bases; junction bases outside the gene matches: 7. CDR1 is WSHSY, CDR2 SAAADI, per germline. This CDR3 comprises 16 residues. CDR3 in DNA: TGCGCCAGCAGTGATTGGGCAGGGGGGATGAACACTGAAGCTTTCTTT. It translates to CASSDWAGGMNTEAFF.

The V and J genes are TRBV7-9 and TRBJ2-7; maybe TRBD2 (5 bases). Germline CDR1 reads SEHNR; CDR2 reads FQNEAQ (reference sequence). There are 15 residues in the CDR3. Trimming pared 0 bases from V and 2 bases from J, leaving 11 bases between. Written as DNA, the CDR3 is TGTGCCAGCAGCTTAGCGCCCGAGGGAACCTACGAGCAGTACTTC. It codes for CASSLAPEGTYEQYF.

The J gene is TRBJ1-1, the V gene TRBV2, with D unresolved. Trimming shortened V by 4 bases and J by 5 bases, and 14 bases separated the two germline ends. The germline CDR1 and CDR2 sequences are SNHLY and FYNNEI. The CDR3 is 14 amino acids. The chain's CDR3 is CASSVYSGGTEAFF. CDR3 DNA: TGTGCCAGCAGTGTCTACAGCGGTGGGACTGAAGCTTTCTTT.

The rearrangement uses TRBV7-3 and TRBJ2-2; the D gene is possibly TRBD2 (6 bases). V shed 3 bases and J shed 5 bases, with 16 bases lying between them. CDR1 is SGHTA, CDR2 FQGTGA, per germline. The CDR3 is 16 residues long. Here the CDR3 DNA reads TGTGCCAGCAGCTTTGGAGGGTTAGCGGAAACCGGGGAGCTGTTTTTT. This sequence encodes CASSFGGLAETGELFF.

This clone is a singleton in its sample. This rearrangement joins TRBV7-2 to TRBJ2-1; 7 bases map to TRBD1. The V gene's germline CDR1 is SGHTA and CDR2 FQGNSA. V lost 0 bases to trimming and J lost 6 bases; unmatched junction nucleotides: 5. CDR3 length: 15 amino acids. DNA of the CDR3: TGTGCCAGCAGCTTAGCCGGGACAGCGACCAATGAGCAGTTCTTC. It codes for CASSLAGTATNEQFF.

The rearrangement joins TRBV5-6 to TRBJ2-5; 8 nucleotides line up with TRBD1. J was trimmed by 5 bases and V by 4 bases; bases with no gene match: 10. CDR1 and CDR2 (germline): SGHDT, YYEEEE. The CDR3 runs to 15 residues. DNA of the CDR3: TGTGCCAGCAGCCCCAATCCGACAGGGGTGGAGACCCAGTACTTC. Its protein is CASSPNPTGVETQYF.

This rearrangement joins TRBV7-9 to TRBJ2-3; 7 positions agree with TRBD1. The V gene end was trimmed by 5 bases and the J gene end by 2 bases; junction bases not matched to a gene: 7. Germline V gene data show CDR1 as SEHNR and CDR2 as FQNEAQ (reference sequence). The CDR3 has 15 residues. The CDR3 loop reads CASSHRDRNTDTQYF. CDR3 in DNA: TGTGCCAGCAGCCACCGGGACAGAAACACAGATACGCAGTATTTT.

This chain uses TRBV6-5 with TRBJ2-3, with D perhaps TRBD1 or TRBD2 (6 bases each). CDR1 MNHEY and CDR2 SVGAGI come from the germline V gene. Trimming removed 2 bases at V and 11 bases at J, with 14 bases between. The CDR3 runs to 13 residues. The CDR3 DNA is TGTGCCAGCAGTTACGTAGGGGGGAAGGGGCAGTATTTT. This encodes CASSYVGGKGQYF.

The table lists this clone with a few counts. J is TRBJ2-7 and V is TRBV27, with D possibly being TRBD1 (6 bases). The CDR3 is 14 amino acids. Per the germline V gene, CDR1 is MNHEY and CDR2 is SMNVEV (reference sequence). V lost 2 bases and J 2 bases, leaving 10 bases between the germline ends. DNA of the CDR3: TGTGCCAGCAGTTTAAGCCCAGGGGCCTACGAGCAGTACTTC. Amino acids: CASSLSPGAYEQYF.